This T cell receptor (beta chain) was sequenced during a study of blood T cells in healthy people across ages (dated by TCRdb to between 2015 and 2016). Broadly, across the study: Template switching captured roughly one uniquely barcoded TCR beta cDNA molecule per two T cells in model experiments. Age-related changes in TCR beta repertoire diversity were measured in the study by deep sequencing normalized with unique cDNA molecular identifiers. The donors were divided into four age groups: young (average about 16 years), middle-aged (under 40), aged (about 61) and long-lived (around 80). To avoid experimental bias, donors of different ages were randomly spread across the sequencing lanes. For two donors (one aged 18 to 30 and one aged 80 or older), the study analyzed two additional independent replicas of 1 million unique cDNA reads from the same blood draw.

Overall results and qualifications from the work: Bulk unsorted PBMC profiling prevented conclusive comparison of naive and antigen-experienced compartments. Donor CMV infection status was unknown, potentially confounding age-related changes in expanded clonotypes. As age increased, observed TCR beta diversity per million T cells dropped in a roughly linear way, and a significant reduction was already evident by age 40. Compared with the aged group, the long-lived group had more naive CD4+ T cells, fewer expanded clones and increased TCR diversity, suggesting age selection. Estimates of total diversity based on one million sequenced T cells were regarded as lower bounds and as underestimates. The percentage of naive T cells measured by flow cytometry correlated strongly with observed TCR beta diversity.

The protocol used for the library was 5' RACE. These reads were obtained on an Illumina HiSeq 2500. The second PCR ran for roughly 7 to 11 cycles and used a J-beta primer mix along with a sample-barcoded 5' primer. A unique molecular identifier was introduced onto each TCR beta cDNA molecule by a template-switch 5' adaptor carrying 12 random nucleotides. Each sample yielded at least 3 million CDR3-containing paired-end reads. First-strand cDNA was synthesized from all RNA with the Mint cDNA synthesis kit, primed by a TRBC-specific oligonucleotide. Following uracil-DNA glycosylase treatment, a first 18-cycle PCR with universal primers M1SS and BC2_uni_R was performed on all cDNA. The study's own analysis went as follows. Each sample was normalized by randomly selecting 1 million high-quality reads, each carrying a distinct molecular identifier. Reads sharing molecular identifiers were discarded rather than binned into consensus sequences. MiTCR, with a Q25 quality threshold and the strictest error-elimination algorithm, was used for CDR3 identification, clonotype clustering and error correction. A nonparametric unseen species model with Euler transformation was used to estimate lower-bound total TCR beta diversity. TCRdb reran the public reads through fastp at Q25 and MiXCR, keeping productive beta chains. Each record represents a unique CDR3 protein, reported with the most common genes and DNA among its rows. TCRdb's processing, not the authors', yielded these V and J calls. The sample profile shows about 1.5 million distinct CDR3 sequences; about 45% of them were found once. Of the sample, approximately 4.1% is held by the ten largest clones.

As to this clonotype: Its antigen remains unidentified. No base qualities exist here, and no much larger clone lies one base off it.

The junction shows trimming of 6 bases on V and 7 bases on J, and the gene matches do not reach 11 bases of it. The CDR3 covers 15 residues, taking in both the cysteine and the phenylalanine. Only the CDR3 DNA is retained, 45 bases long and in frame from the first base. CDR1 and CDR2, looked up from the germline V gene, are WSHSY and SAAADI. Systemically healthy Caucasian individuals from Russia, 39 in total and aged about 6 to 90 years, were included as donors. Ten milliliters of peripheral blood were drawn from each donor into EDTA-treated Vacutainer tubes. PBMCs were isolated by Ficoll-Paque density-gradient centrifugation, with at least 6 million obtained per sample. Trizol reagent was used to extract total RNA from the PBMCs, yielding at least 5.5 micrograms per sample. For every donor, an aliquot of PBMCs went through flow cytometry to measure the percentages of naive CD45RAhigh/CD27high T cells.

The sample was blood. This TCR came from a woman aged 18 to 35 in good health. The chain was built from TRBV10-2 and TRBJ1-5; 8 junctional bases match TRBD1. The nucleotide sequence is given as TGCGCCAGCAGGCAAACAGGGGGTCCTGGGCAGCCCCAGCATTTT. This sequence encodes CASRQTGGPGQPQHF.